The 27 T cell receptor beta chains below were found in one sample sequenced in a study of tumour-infiltrating T cells in Burkitt lymphoma. Libraries were prepared by immunoSEQ multiplex PCR; TCRdb keeps only in-frame clonotypes and omits some of them. Among some 4,000 clones listed, 14% were seen once. The sequenced sample was tumor tissue. The receptors stem from a human donor with Burkitt lymphoma.

This clone occurred a few times. The genes are TRBV6-5 and TRBJ2-5, with D maybe TRBD1 (5 bases). CDR3 length: 15 amino acids. Germline CDR1 reads MNHEY; CDR2 reads SVGAGI. Trimming took off 6 bases at V and 4 bases at J, with 18 bases between the two ends. In DNA form, the CDR3 reads TGTGCCAGCAGCCAACTTGGGGCAGGCCTAGAGACCCAGTACTTC. Amino acids: CASSQLGAGLETQYF.

The chain employs TRBV5-4 and TRBJ2-3; D gene ambiguous. Per the germline V gene, CDR1 is SGHNT and CDR2 is YYREEE (reference sequence). CDR3 length: 12 amino acids. V lost 2 bases and J 6 bases, leaving 7 bases between the germline ends. CDR3 DNA: TGTGCCAGCAGCTTCAAAGGGGATACGCAGTATTTT. Amino acid sequence: CASSFKGDTQYF.

This clone turned up a few times. This rearrangement joins TRBV5-1 to TRBJ1-1, with D possibly matching TRBD1 (6 bases). The CDR3 covers 15 residues. The V end lost 4 bases, the J end lost 0 bases, and 13 bases lay between the germline ends. The germline V gene has CDR1 SGHRS and CDR2 YFSETQ. The DNA of the CDR3 is TGCGCCAGCAGCCCCGGACAGCCGATGAACACTGAAGCTTTCTTT. It is translated as CASSPGQPMNTEAFF.

The chain's CDR3 is CASSSRGGEETQYF. The DNA for the CDR3 is TGCGCCAGCAGCTCCCGCGGGGGAGAAGAGACCCAGTACTTC. The chain employs TRBV5-1 and TRBJ2-5; TRBD2 matches 7 bases. The CDR3 runs to 14 residues. Trimming removed 3 bases from V and 3 bases from J; junction bases left unmatched: 5. Germline V gene data show CDR1 as SGHRS and CDR2 as YFSETQ.

This clone was counted only a few times. The rearrangement links TRBV11-2 to TRBJ2-3; 8 bases match TRBD2. The V gene's germline CDR1 is SGHAT and CDR2 FQNNGV. V was clipped by 1 base and J by 7 bases; unmatched bases: 10. The CDR3 covers 16 residues. CDR3 protein: CASSLGGRLPSHTQYF. CDR3 DNA: TGTGCCAGCAGCTTAGGCGGGAGGCTACCGTCGCATACGCAGTATTTT.

This clone was observed a handful of times. The same CDR3 is also encoded by other DNA sequences in this sample. The V and J genes are TRBV4-1 and TRBJ1-2; TRBD1 agrees at 7 bases. The CDR3 extends over 13 amino acids. Looked up from germline, CDR1 is MGHRA and CDR2 is YSYEKL. V lost 4 bases to trimming and J lost 4 bases; unmatched junction nucleotides: 3. CDR3 in amino acids: CASSLGQSYGYTF. CDR3 in DNA: TGCGCCAGCAGCCTGGGACAGAGCTATGGCTACACCTTC.

As regards this clone: A junction end diverges from the germline sequence, so it may reflect a read error. The rearrangement joins TRBV4-2 to TRBJ2-7; D possibly corresponds to TRBD1 (6 bases). The CDR3 is 16 residues long. The germline V gene has CDR1 LGHNA and CDR2 YNFKEQ. CDR3 sequence reads: CASSQGLPGAGYKQYF. The CDR3 coding sequence is TGTGCCAGCAGCCAAGGCCTACCAGGGGCCGGCTACAAGCAGTACTTC.

This clone was observed a handful of times. The chain combines TRBV6-1 with TRBJ2-4; 13 nucleotides line up with TRBD2. V lost 1 base and J lost 5; bases outside the gene matches: 8. This CDR3 has 18 amino acids. Germline assignment: CDR1 MNHNS and CDR2 SASEGT. The chain's CDR3 is CASSEVGGTSGKENIQYF. The DNA of the CDR3 is TGTGCCAGCAGTGAAGTTGGAGGGACTAGCGGGAAAGAAAACATTCAGTACTTC.

The chain recombines TRBV28 with TRBJ2-2, with 10 bases identical to TRBD1. Germline-derived CDR1 and CDR2 are MDHEN and SYDVKM. This CDR3 comprises 18 residues. J was trimmed by 12 bases and V by 4 bases; bases with no gene match: 20. CDR3 residues: CASSSRGQGIGNTRKLFF. The CDR3 coding sequence is TGTGCCAGCAGTTCTCGGGGACAGGGGATTGGTAACACCAGGAAGCTGTTTTTT.

This clone appeared a few times. The DNA of the CDR3 is TGTGCCTGGAGTACAGGGTATGAGCAGTTCTTC. It yields the protein CAWSTGYEQFF. The chain joins TRBV30 to TRBJ2-1; a weak D match, TRBD1 (6 bases). CDR3 length: 11 residues. The V and J ends lost 2 bases and 8 bases respectively, with 7 bases between them. Looked up from germline, CDR1 is GTSNPN and CDR2 is SVGIG (reference sequence).

This clone was observed a few times. A junction end diverges from the germline sequence, so it may reflect a read error. The gene calls are TRBV5-1 and TRBJ2-5; 10 bases align to TRBD2. The CDR3 runs 18 residues. Germline CDR1 is SGHRS and CDR2 is YFSETQ. CDR3: CASSLISAPSGGQEIQYF. The CDR3 DNA follows: TGCGCCAGCAGCTTGATCTCCGCGCCTAGCGGGGGTCAAGAGATCCAGTACTTC.

This clone was counted only a few times. The chain combines TRBV27 with TRBJ2-1; D might be TRBD1 (5 bases). Trimming removed 5 bases at V and 6 bases at J, with 11 bases between. Germline CDR1 reads MNHEY; CDR2 reads SMNVEV (reference sequence). The CDR3 runs 13 residues. The CDR3 region has the DNA TGTGCCAGCAGTCCAGGGCGTCTCAATGAGCAGTTCTTC. Its protein product is CASSPGRLNEQFF.

This clone was seen more than once but under ten times. The J gene is TRBJ2-7, the V gene TRBV15; 9 bases line up with TRBD2. Germline V gives CDR1 LNHNV, CDR2 YYDKDF (reference sequence). The CDR3 covers 15 residues. V lost 0 bases and J lost 5; bases outside the gene matches: 5. CDR3 nucleotide sequence: TGTGCCACCAGCAGAGAGGCTAGCGGGGTCCACGAGCAGTACTTC. This sequence encodes CATSREASGVHEQYF. Drawing the rest from reference TRBV15 and TRBJ2-7, the complete variable domain is DAMVIQNPRYQVTQFGKPVTLSCSQTLNHNVMYWYQQKSSQAPKLLFHYYDKDFNNEADTPDNFQSRRPNTSFCFLDIRSPGLGDTAMYLCATSREASGVHEQYFGPGTRLTVT.

This chain connects TRBV6-6 to TRBJ2-7; unclear D gene. Trimming took off 3 bases at V and 0 bases at J, with 12 bases between the two ends. Germline CDR1 MNHNY, CDR2 SVGAGI (reference sequence). The CDR3 extends over 15 amino acids. The chain's CDR3 is CASSYLTTSSYEQYF. CDR3 in DNA: TGTGCCAGCAGTTATTTAACTACCAGCTCCTACGAGCAGTACTTC.

The chain carries TRBV6-5 and TRBJ2-5, with a tentative D call TRBD2 (5 bases). Trimming took off 5 bases at V and 5 bases at J, with 15 bases between the two ends. The CDR3 is 14 residues long. Germline CDR1 and CDR2: MNHEY and SVGAGI. Here the CDR3 reads CASSREGGEETQYF. The CDR3 DNA reads TGTGCCAGCAGTAGAGAGGGTGGAGAGGAGACCCAGTACTTC.

CDR3 bases: TGTGCCAGCTCTCCAAGATCAGGGTCTGACCAGCCCCAGCATTTT. Protein product: CASSPRSGSDQPQHF. This chain connects TRBV18 to TRBJ1-5; D perhaps matches TRBD1 (5 bases). The V gene's germline CDR1 is KGHSH and CDR2 LQKENI. With 6 bases removed from V and 7 bases from J, the gap between germline ends came to 19 bases. The CDR3 is made up of 15 amino acids.

The chain is built from TRBV30 and TRBJ2-3; D not resolved. This CDR3 region has 12 residues. V lost 8 bases to trimming and J lost 5 bases, with 14 bases between them. The germline CDR1 and CDR2 sequences are GTSNPN and SVGIG (reference sequence). CDR3 DNA: TGTGCCCGAGCTTCGGAAGTAGATACGCAGTATTTT. Residues: CARASEVDTQYF.

This chain uses TRBV30 with TRBJ1-2; D not certain. CDR3 size: 13 residues. Germline CDR1 is GTSNPN and CDR2 is SVGIG (reference sequence). Trimming left V 2 bases short and J 5 bases short, with 12 bases between. The CDR3: CAWSPDPGYGYTF. CDR3 bases: TGTGCCTGGAGTCCAGACCCGGGATATGGCTACACCTTC.

This clone showed up just a few times. One end of the junction is discordant with germline, which a read error may explain. Other nucleotide sequences in the sample specify the same CDR3. The chain couples TRBV7-9 to TRBJ2-2, with 12 nucleotides matching TRBD1. The CDR3 is 16 residues long. Looked up from germline, CDR1 is SEHNR and CDR2 is FQNEAQ (reference sequence). CDR3 amino acids: CASTPGTGGVTGELFF. The CDR3 DNA sequence: TGTGCTAGCACCCCCGGGACAGGGGGCGTCACCGGGGAGCTGTTTTTT.

The chain carries TRBV6-4 and TRBJ1-2, with TRBD1 as a possible D gene (6 bases). The CDR3 is 16 residues long. Germline V lookup: CDR1 MRHNA, CDR2 SNTAGT. Trimming took 6 bases from V and 4 from J, leaving 21 bases between them. Here the CDR3 DNA reads TGTGCCAGCAGAACCCCACAGGGCAGCTACATCTATGGCTACACCTTC. Residues: CASRTPQGSYIYGYTF.

V usage is TRBV5-6 and J usage is TRBJ2-7, with 9 bases matching TRBD2. Germline CDR1 is SGHDT and CDR2 is YYEEEE. V trimming: 2 bases; J trimming: 7 bases; junction bases outside the gene matches: 7. The CDR3 contains 14 residues. This CDR3 is CASSFPGLASEQYF. The DNA of the CDR3 is TGTGCCAGCAGCTTCCCCGGACTAGCGAGTGAGCAGTACTTC.

This chain uses TRBV4-1 with TRBJ2-4; tentative D call: TRBD2 (6 bases). The CDR3 has 15 amino acids. CDR1 and CDR2 (germline): MGHRA, YSYEKL. V dropped 4 bases and J dropped 4 bases, with 14 bases sitting between them. CDR3 nucleotide sequence: TGCGCCAGCAGCCCCCAGTGGAGGGCGAAAAACATTCAGTACTTC. Protein sequence: CASSPQWRAKNIQYF.

The rearrangement joins TRBV6-6 to TRBJ2-7, with D perhaps matching TRBD1 (6 bases). The CDR3 is 13 residues long. Trimming stripped 7 bases from V and 3 bases from J, with 13 bases between. Germline V lookup: CDR1 MNHNY, CDR2 SVGAGI (reference sequence). The CDR3 loop is CASTLGTIYEQYF. The CDR3 nucleotides are TGTGCCAGCACCCTGGGGACAATCTACGAGCAGTACTTC.

This clone showed up just a few times. The chain uses TRBV5-1 and TRBJ1-3, with D possibly matching TRBD1 (5 bases). Germline V gene lookup returns CDR1 SGHRS and CDR2 YFSETQ. Trimming took 0 bases from V and 4 from J, leaving 8 bases between them. The CDR3 has 14 amino acids. The CDR3 spells CASSLDRTGNTIYF. The CDR3 DNA sequence: TGCGCCAGCAGCTTGGATCGGACAGGAAACACCATATATTTT.

A few counts support this clone. The chain employs TRBV7-9 and TRBJ1-2, with D unclear. CDR3 size: 14 residues. Trimming took 5 bases from V and 4 from J, leaving 14 bases between them. From germline, CDR1 is SEHNR and CDR2 FQNEAQ (reference sequence). The CDR3 bases are TGTGCCAGCAGCCAAGGCGCAGACTTCTATGGCTACACCTTC. As protein: CASSQGADFYGYTF.

The CDR3 sequence is CASSLALGRDTQYF. In nucleotides, the CDR3 is TGTGCCAGCAGCTTGGCCCTAGGGCGGGATACGCAGTATTTT. The chain carries TRBV5-6 and TRBJ2-3; no reliable D call. Per germline, CDR1 SGHDT and CDR2 YYEEEE. The CDR3 sequence is 14 residues long. Trimming pared 0 bases from V and 6 bases from J, leaving 11 bases between.

Turning to this clone: Its ends do not fully match the called genes, so a read error is possible. The V and J genes are TRBV15 and TRBJ2-1, with a possible D match to TRBD2 (5 bases). CDR1 LNHNV and CDR2 YYDKDF come from the germline V gene (reference sequence). There are 15 residues in the CDR3. The CDR3 sequence: CATSSAGTGPNGQFF. The CDR3 nucleotides read TGTGCCACCAGCAGTGCGGGTACCGGACCCAATGGGCAGTTCTTC.